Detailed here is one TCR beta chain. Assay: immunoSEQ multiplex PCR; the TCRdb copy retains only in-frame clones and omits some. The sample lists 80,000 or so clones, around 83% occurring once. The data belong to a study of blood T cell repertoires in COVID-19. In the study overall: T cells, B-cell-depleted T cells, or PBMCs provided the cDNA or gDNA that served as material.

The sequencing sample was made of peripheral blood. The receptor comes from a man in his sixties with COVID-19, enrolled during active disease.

CDR3 in amino acids: CASSLVRGQEETQYF. CDR3 bases: TGTGCCAGCAGCTTAGTTAGGGGTCAGGAGGAGACCCAGTACTTC. The J gene is TRBJ2-5, the V gene TRBV7-9; a weak D match, TRBD1 (5 bases). Germline CDR1 SEHNR, CDR2 FQNEAQ (reference sequence). The CDR3 contains 15 residues. V shed 1 base and J shed 5 bases, with 14 bases lying between them.